This T cell receptor (beta chain) was sequenced during a study of CD8 T cells in ankylosing spondylitis. In TCRdb, the 5' RACE reads were re-called with MiXCR into one record per CDR3 protein. The table has under 300,000 distinct CDR3 sequences, about 10% seen once. About this clonotype: A read error may produce the germline difference seen at one junction end.

Looked up from germline, CDR1 is DFQATT and CDR2 is SNEGSKA (reference sequence). The CDR3 covers 19 residues. This sequence was found in a male donor with ankylosing spondylitis or in good health (not recorded which). Sequencing used blood, either unsorted or a sorted T cell fraction (not recorded which). The V call is TRBV20-1, the J call TRBJ2-3; TRBD2 matches at 9 bases. The DNA for the CDR3 is TGCTGTGCTAGAGATTTCATAACCGGCGGGAGGGCCACCGCAGATACGCAGTATTTT. Its translation is CCARDFITGGRATADTQYF.